This T cell receptor (beta chain) was profiled in a study of cytomegalovirus exposure and HLA in healthy donors. Primers: 60 Vbeta forward and 13 Jbeta reverse. Assay: immunoSEQ multiplex PCR; the TCRdb copy retains only in-frame clones and omits some. The repertoire holds around 190,000 clones, 75% to 80% seen once, with around 2.6% in the top ten. The germline gives CDR1 SQVTM, CDR2 ANQGSEA. V was pared by 6 bases and J by 0 bases, with 18 bases between. This CDR3 is built from 15 residues. Participants comprised healthy donors of bone marrow. This TCR was sampled from a female donor in good health and CMV-seronegative. The sequenced material came from PBMCs. The chain employs TRBV29-1 and TRBJ2-7; TRBD1 is a possible D gene (6 bases). CDR3 loop: CSVDHRGFGSYEQYF. The CDR3 DNA is TGCAGCGTAGACCATAGGGGGTTTGGCTCCTACGAGCAGTACTTC.